The clone carrying this TCR beta chain showed up many times. The antigen remains undetermined. Deletions cut 5 bases from V and 7 bases from J, with 12 bases between. The CDR3 is made up of 14 amino acids. Looked up from germline, CDR1 is SGHTA and CDR2 is FQGNSA. Each CDR3 protein is one row after TCRdb ran MiXCR on the reads. The sample holds about 360,000 distinct CDR3 sequences, around 18% seen once. The data originate from a study of T cell repertoires in cytomegalovirus infection. Study details: Public TCR beta signatures were indicative of both CMV infection and a matching HLA type. Study-level points and caveats: Adding up the frequency of public TCR beta families identified people who carried CMV plus the relevant HLA. Within the response measured ex vivo, HLA-C-restricted CMV-specific TCR beta clonotypes were dominant.

The sample comprised PBMCs. The TCR sequence derives from a human donor in good health (CMV status not recorded). Some clones in this sample may be carry-over from other donors' samples. The V gene is TRBV7-2, the J gene TRBJ1-6, with D tentatively TRBD1 (5 bases). The CDR3 DNA is TGTGCCAGCAGCGCAGACAGAGTAAATTCACCCCTCCACTTT. This sequence encodes CASSADRVNSPLHF.